These 13 T cell receptor beta chains were all obtained from the same sample, sequenced in a study of early T cells in non-severe SARS-CoV-2 infection. TCRdb redid the calling of the 5' RACE reads with MiXCR, one entry per CDR3 protein. The sample lists 20,000 to 25,000 distinct CDR3 sequences; over 5.5% were seen once. This specimen consisted of whole blood, obtained at baseline. Source of these receptors: an adult who was a healthcare worker with PCR-confirmed SARS-CoV-2 infection or an uninfected control (not recorded which).

This clonotype was found many times. The chain couples TRBV10-1 to TRBJ1-1; no firm D call. The CDR3 extends over 16 amino acids. Germline-derived CDR1 and CDR2 are WNHNN and SYGVQD (reference sequence). V was clipped by 6 bases and J by 3 bases, with 20 bases between them. In DNA, the CDR3 is TGCGCCAGCAGCCCCCAAGGGCAGCGGGCCTACACTGAAGCTTTCTTT. It specifies CASSPQGQRAYTEAFF.

This clonotype was recorded many times. J is TRBJ1-2 and V is TRBV2, with D maybe TRBD1 (6 bases). CDR1 and CDR2 (germline): SNHLY, FYNNEI. This CDR3 comprises 14 residues. Trimming took off 8 bases at V and 7 bases at J, with 20 bases between the two ends. DNA of the CDR3: TGTGCCAGCCTAACTATGAGACAGGTTGGTGGCTACACCTTC. Residues: CASLTMRQVGGYTF. The full variable domain, completed using reference TRBV2 and TRBJ1-2, is EPEVTQTPSHQVTQMGQEVILRCVPISNHLYFYWYRQILGQKVEFLVSFYNNEISEKSEIFDDQFSVERPDGSNFTLKIRSTKLEDSAMYFCASLTMRQVGGYTFGSGTRLTVV.

Only a few counts were recorded for this clonotype. CDR3 sequence: CSVEERGRAYEQYF. CDR3 coding DNA: TGCAGCGTTGAAGAACGCGGGAGGGCCTACGAGCAGTACTTC. The chain employs TRBV29-1 and TRBJ2-7, with 9 positions matching TRBD2. The CDR3 is made up of 14 amino acids. V dropped 0 bases and J dropped 2; count of bases not matched to a gene: 2. The germline V gene has CDR1 SQVTM and CDR2 ANQGSEA.

The chain is built from TRBV6-2 or TRBV6-3 and TRBJ1-5; D is perhaps TRBD1 (5 bases). The CDR3 has 17 amino acids. Germline CDR1 and CDR2: MNHEY and SVGEGT. The ends were cut back, 2 bases at V and 0 bases at J, with 14 bases in the middle. This CDR3 reads CASSYGLGQRSNQPQHF. CDR3 DNA sequence: TGTGCCAGCAGTTACGGTTTGGGGCAGCGTAGCAATCAGCCCCAGCATTTT.

V and J are TRBV24-1 and TRBJ2-1; 11 nucleotides agree with TRBD2. Germline-derived CDR1 and CDR2 are KGHDR and SFDVKD. V was pared by 6 bases and J by 8 bases, with 5 bases of the junction left unmatched. The length of the CDR3 is 14 residues. The CDR3 region is CATSFSGGAYEQFF. CDR3 coding DNA: TGTGCCACCAGTTTTAGCGGGGGGGCGTATGAGCAGTTCTTC.

This clonotype was counted at least ten times. V and J are TRBV3-1 and TRBJ1-1; the D is unclear. This CDR3 comprises 14 residues. V was cut by 4 bases and J by 1 base, with 10 bases left in between. The germline V gene encodes CDR1 LGHDT and CDR2 YNNKEL (reference sequence). The CDR3 protein is CASSRWTANTEAFF. CDR3 coding DNA: TGTGCCAGCAGCCGATGGACGGCGAACACTGAAGCTTTCTTT.

The chain joins TRBV18 to TRBJ2-3; 7 positions match TRBD2. V lost 1 base to trimming and J lost 8 bases; unmatched junction nucleotides: 9. The CDR3 runs 15 residues. Per the germline V gene, CDR1 is KGHSH and CDR2 is LQKENI. The CDR3 DNA is TGTGCCAGCTCACCACGGGAGGGAGCAAGAGGTACGCAGTATTTT. Its translation: CASSPREGARGTQYF.

The chain joins TRBV12-3 or TRBV12-4 to TRBJ2-3, with D unclear. This CDR3 has 17 amino acids. Trimming removed 3 bases at V and 0 bases at J, with 16 bases between. CDR3 bases: TGTGCCAGCAGTTTCACCCCCTACATCTCTAGCACAGATACGCAGTATTTT. This sequence encodes CASSFTPYISSTDTQYF.

This clonotype was seen ten or more times. The J gene is TRBJ2-7, the V gene TRBV12-3 or TRBV12-4; 11 nucleotides line up with TRBD1. Trimming cost V 6 bases and J 6 bases; bases outside gene matches: 13. The CDR3 has 16 amino acids. This chain's CDR3 is CASRPSPGTGGFEQYF. The CDR3 DNA is TGTGCCAGCAGGCCGTCCCCCGGGACAGGGGGATTCGAGCAGTACTTC.

The gene calls are TRBV11-1 and TRBJ2-3, with D possibly called TRBD1 or TRBD2 (6 bases each). CDR1 is SGHAT and CDR2 is FQDESV in the germline V gene (reference sequence). Trimming stripped 4 bases from V and 2 bases from J, with 22 bases between. The CDR3 has 18 residues. As DNA, the CDR3 is TGTGCCAGCAGCTCCACAAAGGGGGGATTACTTTACACAGATACGCAGTATTTT. This encodes CASSSTKGGLLYTDTQYF.

This clonotype was observed a handful of times. The chain links TRBV7-8 to TRBJ1-6; unclear D gene. Germline V gives CDR1 SGHVS, CDR2 FQNEAQ. V was cut by 5 bases and J by 6 bases, with 17 bases left in between. This CDR3 comprises 16 residues. This CDR3 reads CASSPTRRSGNSPLHF. The CDR3, as DNA: TGTGCCAGCAGCCCTACGAGGCGGAGTGGTAATTCACCCCTCCACTTT.

This sequence joins TRBV20-1 and TRBJ1-6; weak D call: TRBD1 (5 bases). Germline CDR1 DFQATT, CDR2 SNEGSKA (reference sequence). V lost 6 bases to trimming and J lost 7 bases, with 13 bases between them. The CDR3 length is 13 residues. Here the CDR3 DNA reads TGCAGTGCCCGCGGGGCGGCGAATTCACCCCTCCACTTT. Encoded protein: CSARGAANSPLHF.

The chain is built from TRBV30 and TRBJ2-2; D is uncertain. The germline V gene encodes CDR1 GTSNPN and CDR2 SVGIG (reference sequence). The CDR3 contains 13 residues. The V gene lost 0 bases and the J gene lost 7 bases, with 9 bases spanning the gap. The CDR3 here is CAWSVRANGELFF. DNA of the CDR3: TGTGCCTGGAGTGTCCGGGCGAACGGGGAGCTGTTTTTT.